The following is a T cell receptor beta chain sequence with its context. Its specificity is unknown. Random-hexamer reverse transcription was applied to about 0.45 to 1 ug RNA. Amplification of TCR beta CDR3 was carried out by immunoSEQ multiplex PCR, which covered 54 Vbeta and 13 Jbeta segments. TCRdb called the immunoSEQ multiplex PCR reads again in MiXCR, with one record for every CDR3 protein. In the table there are about 300,000 distinct CDR3 sequences, 85% of which are singletons. The CDR3 runs 14 residues. Germline CDR1 reads MDHEN; CDR2 reads SYDVKM. The V gene lost 2 bases and the J gene lost 5 bases, with 9 bases spanning the gap. The entry originates in a study of CD8 T cells in Susac syndrome. Sequencing of TCR beta covered CD8+ and CD4+ T cells obtained from blood. FACS was used to enrich TEMRA cells, whereas the CD8+ and CD4+ T cells were obtained by negative isolation. Findings and caveats of the study: An acknowledgment was made by the study that its TCR sequencing and HLA analysis involved relatively few individuals.

The chain recombines TRBV28 with TRBJ1-4; tentative D call: TRBD1 (5 bases). This sequence was found in a human donor with multiple sclerosis. The sequenced material came from CD8+ T cells from PBMCs. The CDR3 DNA sequence: TGTGCCAGCAGTTTAAGAGGGGTGAATGAAAAACTGTTTTTT. Its translation: CASSLRGVNEKLFF.